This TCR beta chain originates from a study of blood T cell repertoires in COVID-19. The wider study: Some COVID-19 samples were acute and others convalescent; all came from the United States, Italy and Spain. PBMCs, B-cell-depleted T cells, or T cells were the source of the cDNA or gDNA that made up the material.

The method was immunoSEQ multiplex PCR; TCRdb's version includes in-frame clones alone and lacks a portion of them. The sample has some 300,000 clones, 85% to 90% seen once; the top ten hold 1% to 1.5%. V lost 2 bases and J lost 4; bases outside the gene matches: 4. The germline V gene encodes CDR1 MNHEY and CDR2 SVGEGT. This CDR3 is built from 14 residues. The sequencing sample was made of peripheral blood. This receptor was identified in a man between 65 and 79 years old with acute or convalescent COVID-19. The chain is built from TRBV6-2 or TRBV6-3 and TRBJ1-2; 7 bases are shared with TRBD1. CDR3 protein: CASSYTGAGYGYTF. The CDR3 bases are TGTGCCAGCAGTTACACAGGGGCCGGCTATGGCTACACCTTC.